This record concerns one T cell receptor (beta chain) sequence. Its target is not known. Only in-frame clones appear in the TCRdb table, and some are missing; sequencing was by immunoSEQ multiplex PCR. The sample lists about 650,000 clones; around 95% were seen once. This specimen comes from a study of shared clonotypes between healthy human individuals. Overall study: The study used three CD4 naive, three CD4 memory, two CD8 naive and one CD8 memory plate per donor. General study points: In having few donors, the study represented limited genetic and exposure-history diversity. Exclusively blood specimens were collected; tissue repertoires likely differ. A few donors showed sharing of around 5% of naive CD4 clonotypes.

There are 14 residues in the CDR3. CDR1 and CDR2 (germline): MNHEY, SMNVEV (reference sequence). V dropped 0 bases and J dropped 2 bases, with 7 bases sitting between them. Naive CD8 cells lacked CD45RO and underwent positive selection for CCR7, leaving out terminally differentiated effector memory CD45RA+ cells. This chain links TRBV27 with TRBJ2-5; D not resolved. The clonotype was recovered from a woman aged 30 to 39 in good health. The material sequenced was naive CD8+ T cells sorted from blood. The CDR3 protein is CASSLSRQQETQYF. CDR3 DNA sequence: TGTGCCAGCAGTTTATCTCGGCAGCAAGAGACCCAGTACTTC.